What follows are 26 T cell receptor beta chains derived from one specimen sequenced in a study of T cell changes during pregnancy in multiple sclerosis. TCRdb's table, derived via immunoSEQ multiplex PCR, lists solely in-frame clones and lacks some. This repertoire shows about 32,000 clones, roughly 87% found once; its top ten account for roughly 11%. Sequencing was performed on CD8+ T cells from peripheral blood mononuclear cells, taken in the third trimester of pregnancy. These receptors were collected from a female donor with multiple sclerosis, enrolled in a pregnancy study.

This clone was observed a single time. The chain carries TRBV5-4 and TRBJ1-2, with TRBD1 identical over 8 bases. V was clipped by 3 bases and J by 3 bases; unmatched bases: 4. The CDR3 length is 14 residues. The V gene's germline CDR1 is SGHNT and CDR2 YYREEE (reference sequence). In DNA form, the CDR3 reads TGTGCCAGCAGCTGGACAGGGAGGGACTATGGCTACACCTTC. The encoded protein is CASSWTGRDYGYTF.

The rearrangement links TRBV6-1 to TRBJ2-2; the match to TRBD2 covers 9 bases. Losses at the gene ends were 6 bases for V and 5 bases for J; bases not matched to a gene: 7. This CDR3 contains 15 residues. The V gene's germline CDR1 is MNHNS and CDR2 SASEGT. CDR3 loop: CASSSAGGGTGELFF. DNA of the CDR3: TGTGCCAGCAGCTCAGCGGGGGGAGGGACCGGGGAGCTGTTTTTT.

The sample holds a few counts of this clone. The chain recombines TRBV7-9 with TRBJ2-5, with TRBD1 matching over 8 bases. Germline V gene sequence: CDR1 SEHNR, CDR2 FQNEAQ (reference sequence). The CDR3 is 14 residues long. The V segment lost 6 bases and the J segment 3 bases; nucleotides outside the gene matches: 6. CDR3 nucleotide sequence: TGTGCCAGCAGAGGACAGGGTCGAGAAGAGACCCAGTACTTC. This encodes CASRGQGREETQYF.

V is TRBV7-6 and J is TRBJ2-1, with 9 bases matching TRBD2. V lost 5 bases and J lost 9; bases outside the gene matches: 11. CDR3 length: 15 amino acids. Germline V lookup: CDR1 SGHVS, CDR2 FNYEAQ. The CDR3 sequence is CASSPPSGILSEQFF. CDR3 bases: TGTGCCAGCAGCCCCCCTAGCGGGATATTGAGTGAGCAGTTCTTC.

This clone occurred once. This chain connects TRBV7-9 to TRBJ1-1; D may be TRBD1 (6 bases). The germline V and J ends were trimmed by 5 bases and 4 bases, with 17 bases remaining between them. The CDR3 extends over 15 amino acids. Germline CDR1 is SEHNR and CDR2 is FQNEAQ (reference sequence). The CDR3 nucleotides read TGTGCCAGCAGCCCGCCGGGGGGCGGGGGCACTGAAGCTTTCTTT. This codes for CASSPPGGGGTEAFF.

This chain connects TRBV7-9 to TRBJ1-2; D remains ambiguous. The CDR3 totals 17 residues. Germline CDR1 reads SEHNR; CDR2 reads FQNEAQ (reference sequence). V was pared by 4 bases and J by 4 bases, with 22 bases between. The CDR3 DNA is TGTGCCAGCAGCTCCCCCCTTGCCCCGGAAGGCGGCTATGGCTACACCTTC. This codes for CASSSPLAPEGGYGYTF.

This chain uses TRBV5-1 with TRBJ1-2, with 7 nucleotides matching TRBD1. Germline CDR1 SGHRS, CDR2 YFSETQ. This CDR3 has 16 residues. With V trimmed by 1 base and J by 1 base, 7 bases remained unmatched. CDR3 loop: CASSLRPGQLNYGYTF. Written as DNA, the CDR3 is TGCGCCAGCAGCTTGAGGCCGGGACAGCTTAACTATGGCTACACCTTC.

The V call is TRBV2, the J call TRBJ2-3, with D possibly TRBD1 on 5 matching bases. Germline V gene sequence: CDR1 SNHLY, CDR2 FYNNEI. V was shortened by 3 bases and J by 0 bases, with 16 bases between the two germline ends. The CDR3 contains 17 residues. CDR3 protein: CASSEVPQGRSTDTQYF. The CDR3 DNA is TGTGCCAGCAGTGAGGTCCCTCAGGGTAGGAGCACAGATACGCAGTATTTT.

This sequence joins TRBV4-2 and TRBJ2-5; TRBD2 matches 10 bases. There are 17 residues in the CDR3. After removal of 3 bases from V and 2 bases from J, the junction contained 9 bases not matched to a gene. Germline assignment: CDR1 LGHNA and CDR2 YNFKEQ. The CDR3 here is CASSHSISGGGQETQYF. The CDR3 DNA reads TGTGCCAGCAGCCATTCGATCAGCGGGGGGGGGCAAGAGACCCAGTACTTC.

This clone was seen a single time. The chain carries TRBV27 and TRBJ2-1; 7 nucleotides align to TRBD2. The CDR3 is 16 amino acids. J was trimmed by 0 bases and V by 3 bases; bases with no gene match: 5. Germline assignment: CDR1 MNHEY and CDR2 SMNVEV (reference sequence). In DNA, the CDR3 is TGTGCCAGCAGTTTTACCGCGGGAGCCTCCTACAATGAGCAGTTCTTC. It is translated as CASSFTAGASYNEQFF.

The rearrangement joins TRBV4-1 to TRBJ1-6, with D perhaps TRBD1 (5 bases). Germline assignment: CDR1 MGHRA and CDR2 YSYEKL. The CDR3 is made up of 15 amino acids. Trimming pared 1 base from V and 7 bases from J, leaving 11 bases between. In nucleotides, the CDR3 is TGCGCCAGCAGCCAAGCCGACAGACCCAATTCACCCCTCCACTTT. This codes for CASSQADRPNSPLHF.

The genes are TRBV18 and TRBJ2-1, with 7 bases fitting TRBD1. V was pared by 1 base and J by 6 bases, with 3 bases of the junction left unmatched. Germline V gene lookup returns CDR1 KGHSH and CDR2 LQKENI. The CDR3 is 14 residues long. The CDR3 nucleotides are TGTGCCAGCTCACCACAGGGGGCGGTCAATGAGCAGTTCTTC. Protein sequence: CASSPQGAVNEQFF.

The chain carries TRBV5-5 and TRBJ1-1, with a possible D match to TRBD1 (6 bases). V lost 2 bases and J 4 bases, leaving 18 bases between the germline ends. This CDR3 contains 16 residues. In germline, CDR1 is SGHKS, CDR2 YYEKEE (reference sequence). The CDR3 DNA sequence: TGTGCCAGCAGCTTCCCACCATTAGGGGGGGCCACTGAAGCTTTCTTT. Translating gives CASSFPPLGGATEAFF. The whole variable domain, remainder taken from reference TRBV5-5 and TRBJ1-1, is DAGVTQSPTHLIKTRGQQVTLRCSPISGHKSVSWYQQVLGQGPQFIFQYYEKEERGRGNFPDRFSARQFPNYSSELNVNALLLGDSALYLCASSFPPLGGATEAFFGQGTRLTVV.

The chain combines TRBV5-1 with TRBJ2-7, with a possible D match to TRBD1 (5 bases). The V gene's germline CDR1 is SGHRS and CDR2 YFSETQ. This CDR3 spans 14 amino acids. Trimming cost V 1 base and J 5 bases, with 13 bases left between them. CDR3 nucleotide sequence: TGCGCCAGCAGCTTGTGGCAGGGTCACCACGAGCAGTACTTC. Translated: CASSLWQGHHEQYF.

The V and J genes are TRBV27 and TRBJ1-1; D may be TRBD1 (5 bases). The CDR3 is 12 residues long. The germline gives CDR1 MNHEY, CDR2 SMNVEV (reference sequence). The germline V and J ends were trimmed by 6 bases and 6 bases, with 11 bases remaining between them. CDR3 in amino acids: CASSAGYAEAFF. CDR3 nucleotides: TGTGCCAGCAGCGCAGGGTACGCTGAAGCTTTCTTT.

The chain carries TRBV27 and TRBJ2-7; the D gene is possibly TRBD2 (6 bases). Germline loops: CDR1 MNHEY, CDR2 SMNVEV (reference sequence). The CDR3 is 15 residues long. Between the trimmed V and J ends, which lost 11 bases and 4 bases, there was a span of 24 bases. The CDR3 nucleotides read TGTGCCGCTCGGCGGGCGGGACGTCAACTTTACGAGCAGTACTTC. Its translation: CAARRAGRQLYEQYF.

This clone has a handful of counts. The chain uses TRBV7-9 and TRBJ2-1; TRBD2 matches 9 bases. J gave up 6 bases and V 8 bases, and 8 bases lay outside the gene matches. The CDR3 is made up of 14 amino acids. CDR1 is SEHNR, CDR2 FQNEAQ, per germline (reference sequence). The CDR3 sequence: CASRGAGGLNEQFF. In nucleotides, the CDR3 is TGTGCCAGCCGCGGAGCGGGAGGACTCAATGAGCAGTTCTTC.

This clone appeared once. This sequence joins TRBV9 and TRBJ1-3; D is unresolved. The CDR3 loop spans 14 amino acids. The V and J ends lost 0 bases and 3 bases respectively, with 7 bases between them. Germline CDR1 SGDLS, CDR2 YYNGEE. Written as DNA, the CDR3 is TGTGCCAGCAGCGTAGACGGAGGTGGAAACACCATATATTTT. Amino acid sequence: CASSVDGGGNTIYF.

The chain has TRBV29-1 and TRBJ1-1; D possibly corresponds to TRBD1 (5 bases). Trimming left V 8 bases short and J 5 bases short, with 18 bases between. This CDR3 contains 13 residues. CDR1 SQVTM and CDR2 ANQGSEA come from the germline V gene. As DNA, the CDR3 is TGCAGCTGGGGGGAGGACGAAGAAACTGAAGCTTTCTTT. It encodes CSWGEDEETEAFF.

The chain employs TRBV28 and TRBJ2-7; 9 nucleotides agree with TRBD1. This CDR3 contains 17 residues. The germline V gene encodes CDR1 MDHEN and CDR2 SYDVKM. Germline trimming cut 3 bases from V and 0 bases from J; bases unmatched to any gene: 9. The DNA of the CDR3 is TGTGCCAGCAGTTTTGAGGTTGGGGACAGGGTCTCCTACGAGCAGTACTTC. It yields the protein CASSFEVGDRVSYEQYF.

The chain recombines TRBV25-1 with TRBJ2-5; weak D call: TRBD2 (7 bases). The germline CDR1 and CDR2 sequences are MGHDK and SYGVNS. The CDR3 consists of 15 residues. Trimming removed 3 bases at V and 4 bases at J, with 15 bases between. CDR3 amino acids: CASSERGGGRETQYF. The CDR3 DNA sequence: TGTGCCAGCAGTGAGCGAGGGGGGGGGCGAGAGACCCAGTACTTC. The whole variable domain, filled in from reference TRBV25-1 and TRBJ2-5, reads EADIYQTPRYLVIGTGKKITLECSQTMGHDKMYWYQQDPGMELHLIHYSYGVNSTEKGDLSSESTVSRIRTEHFPLTLESARPSHTSQYLCASSERGGGRETQYFGPGTRLLVL.

The rearrangement uses TRBV15 and TRBJ2-7, with 10 bases that match TRBD2. The CDR3 consists of 16 residues. CDR1 is LNHNV and CDR2 is YYDKDF in the germline V gene (reference sequence). Trimming at V came to 1 base and at J to 0 bases, leaving 3 bases not matched to a gene. The CDR3 nucleotides read TGTGCCACCAGCAGAGGTACTAGCGGGAACTCCTACGAGCAGTACTTC. Translation gives CATSRGTSGNSYEQYF.

This rearrangement joins TRBV4-1 to TRBJ2-1; 8 bases agree with TRBD2. CDR3 length: 18 residues. Germline CDR1 MGHRA, CDR2 YSYEKL. V shed 1 base and J 3 bases; nucleotides not matched to a gene: 11. The CDR3 is CASSQGDRSGGVYNEQFF. The CDR3 nucleotides are TGCGCCAGCAGCCAAGGAGACAGAAGCGGGGGAGTCTACAATGAGCAGTTCTTC.

This chain joins TRBV13 and TRBJ1-6; D call uncertain. The CDR3 spans 13 residues. Trimming pared 5 bases from V and 10 bases from J, leaving 12 bases between. CDR1 is PRHDT and CDR2 is FYEKMQ in the germline V gene (reference sequence). For the CDR3, the DNA is TGTGCCAGCAGCCCCGGGGAGGAATCACCCCTCCACTTT. Its translation is CASSPGEESPLHF.

The gene calls are TRBV6-1 and TRBJ1-6, with a possible D match to TRBD1 (5 bases). The ends were cut back, 1 base at V and 8 bases at J, with 12 bases in the middle. Germline-derived CDR1 and CDR2 are MNHNS and SASEGT. The CDR3 covers 15 residues. The CDR3 sequence is CASSEVGGVDSPLHF. CDR3 DNA sequence: TGTGCCAGCAGTGAAGTTGGAGGGGTTGATTCACCCCTCCACTTT.

V gene TRBV7-9 combines with J gene TRBJ1-1; maybe TRBD1 (6 bases). V was trimmed by 5 bases and J by 11 bases, leaving 9 bases between them. The CDR3 sequence is 10 residues long. Germline V gene lookup returns CDR1 SEHNR and CDR2 FQNEAQ (reference sequence). CDR3 in DNA: TGTGCCAGCAGCCCTAGGGGGGCTTTCTTT. It codes for CASSPRGAFF.